This TCR beta chain was obtained from a study of T cell responses to AZD1222 COVID-19 vaccine (dated by TCRdb to the early 2020s). For the study in its entirety: TCR sequencing covered some 250 trial participants: 207 given two doses of AZD1222 and around 25 given two doses of MenACWY control vaccine. Enrollment into the trials was organized by age into subgroups of 18-55, 56-69 and 70-plus years, and those subgroups contained about 160, 30 and 59 TCR-sequenced participants, respectively. Summary of the overall study and its limitations: Most participants were white British and females outnumbered males, and the authors suggested that clonal diversity may have been underestimated. After two AZD1222 doses, both the breadth and the depth of spike-specific TCRs were significantly higher than at day 0 and than in MenACWY recipients. Reportedly, close to half of the unique spike-specific TCRs recognized epitopes lying outside the regions that are mutated in the B.1.351 and B.1.1.7 variants. The vaccine-associated CD4 TCRs covered the entire spike protein, and the dominant responses fell in regions 160-218 and 743-854. Because no samples from the day 14 peak response were available, repertoires could be characterized only after the peak T cell response. In the small 56-69-year group, the increase in depth fell short of significance, most likely because of low power. Only five to seven AZD1222 recipients were SARS-CoV-2 seropositive at baseline, limiting conclusions about previously exposed vaccinees.

The CDR3 regions of human TCRbeta chains were subjected to immunosequencing. The paper's data handling went like this. TCRs in the repertoires were matched against a reference library of SARS-CoV-2-specific TCRs that had been generated with the MIRA antigen-specificity platform. Breadth was defined as the fraction of unique TCRs that were SARS-CoV-2-associated, and depth was defined as the fraction of total T cells that were SARS-CoV-2-associated. Using the MIRA data, each spike-specific TCR was mapped to the spike region that the TCR reacts to and placed in a CD4 or CD8 class. Log10-transformed breadth and depth values were compared by one-way ANOVA with Sidak's multiple comparisons tests. TCRdb provides this immuneACCESS table in a form limited to in-frame rearrangements. Some clones are lacking; in checked studies, under half of them reflect an unresolved V gene, and why the rest are absent is not known. The V and J calls and clone size are taken from that table; D and trimming were inferred from the DNA. The sample data list around 150,000 clones, and about 92% of these were observed just once. Around 0.99% of the sample rests with the top ten.

CDR3 length: 15 amino acids, cysteine to phenylalanine. Only CDR3 DNA is held: 45 bases, read in frame from base 1. V was cut back by 0 bases and J by 3 bases, leaving a gap of 10 bases between them. Reading the germline V gene gives CDR1 SGHTS and CDR2 YDEGEE. Remarks on this clone: Its antigen target is currently unknown. The sample holds no much larger clone one base away, and base qualities are not on file.

Explained via the paper, the time point label denotes: about 28 days (+/-7) after the second vaccine dose. Because spike-specific TCR depth and breadth did not differ between the two schedules, AZD1222 recipients who got a second dose at roughly 4 weeks were pooled with those who got a second dose at roughly 12 weeks. Vaccinee samples were obtained from the UK trials COV001 and COV002, which included a single-blind randomized controlled phase 2/3 trial of AZD1222 (ChAdOx1 nCoV-19) in healthy adults. For TCRbeta chain sequencing, PBMC samples were collected from trial participants at day 0 and at day 28 after the second dose.

The chain joins TRBV5-8 to TRBJ2-1, with a tentative D gene TRBD1 over 7 matching bases. This specimen was peripheral blood, taken 28 days after the second AZD1222 dose. This receptor was identified in an adult who received the AZD1222 COVID-19 vaccine. The DNA reads TGTGCCAGCAGCTTGGCAGGGGGAGGCTACAATGAGCAGTTCTTC. The translation is CASSLAGGGYNEQFF.